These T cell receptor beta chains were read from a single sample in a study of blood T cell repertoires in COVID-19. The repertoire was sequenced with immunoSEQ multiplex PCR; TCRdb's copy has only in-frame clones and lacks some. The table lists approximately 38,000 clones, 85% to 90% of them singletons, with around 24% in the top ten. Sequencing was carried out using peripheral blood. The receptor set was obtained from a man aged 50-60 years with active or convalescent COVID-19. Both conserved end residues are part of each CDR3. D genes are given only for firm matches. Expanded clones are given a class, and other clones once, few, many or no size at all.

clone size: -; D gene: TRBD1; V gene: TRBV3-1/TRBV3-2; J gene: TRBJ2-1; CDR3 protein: CASSISDRANEQFF; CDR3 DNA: TGTGCCAGCAGCATATCGGACAGGGCCAATGAGCAGTTCTTC
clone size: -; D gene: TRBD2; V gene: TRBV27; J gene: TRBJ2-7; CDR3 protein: CASSRAPLLAELSYEQYF; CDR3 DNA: TGTGCCAGCAGTCGCGCCCCTCTACTAGCGGAGCTCTCCTACGAGCAGTACTTC
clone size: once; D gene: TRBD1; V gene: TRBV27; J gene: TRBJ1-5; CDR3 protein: CASSPDRGLGNQPQHF; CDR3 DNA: TGTGCCAGCAGTCCCGACAGGGGGCTTGGCAATCAGCCCCAGCATTTT
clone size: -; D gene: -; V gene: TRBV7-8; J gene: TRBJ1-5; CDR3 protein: CASSYQGIEGQPQHF; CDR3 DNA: TGTGCCAGCAGCTACCAGGGGATCGAGGGCCAGCCCCAGCATTTT
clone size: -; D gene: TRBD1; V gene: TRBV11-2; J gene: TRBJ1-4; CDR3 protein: CASSPTGTDEKLFF; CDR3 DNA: TGTGCCAGCAGCCCGACCGGGACAGATGAAAAACTGTTTTTT
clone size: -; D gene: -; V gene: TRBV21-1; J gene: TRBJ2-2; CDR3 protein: CATTGRDRGSGELFF; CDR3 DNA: TGTGCCACCACTGGCCGGGACAGGGGCTCCGGGGAGCTGTTTTTT
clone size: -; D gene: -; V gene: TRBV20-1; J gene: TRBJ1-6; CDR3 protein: CSARRNSPLHF; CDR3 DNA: TGCAGTGCTAGGAGAAATTCACCCCTCCACTTT
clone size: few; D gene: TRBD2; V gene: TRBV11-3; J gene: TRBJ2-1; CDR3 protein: CASSLGSGSQYEQFF; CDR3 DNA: TGTGCCAGCAGCTTAGGGAGCGGGAGTCAATATGAGCAGTTCTTC
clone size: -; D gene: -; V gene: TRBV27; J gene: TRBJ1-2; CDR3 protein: CASSLGGTPNYGYTF; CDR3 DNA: TGTGCCAGCAGTCTGGGGGGTACCCCTAACTATGGCTACACCTTC
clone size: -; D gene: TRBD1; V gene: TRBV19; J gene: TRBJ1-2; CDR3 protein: CASSIYSGQALANYGYTF; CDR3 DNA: TGTGCCAGTAGTATCTATTCGGGACAGGCTCTAGCTAACTATGGCTACACCTTC
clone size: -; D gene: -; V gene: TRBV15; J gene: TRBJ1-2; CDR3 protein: CATSRVRTYGYTF; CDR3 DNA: TGTGCCACCAGCAGAGTCAGAACCTATGGCTACACCTTC
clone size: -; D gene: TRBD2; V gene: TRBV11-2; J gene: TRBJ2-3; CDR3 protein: CASSYRGGYTDTQYF; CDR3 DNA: TGTGCCAGCAGCTACCGCGGGGGGTACACAGATACGCAGTATTTT
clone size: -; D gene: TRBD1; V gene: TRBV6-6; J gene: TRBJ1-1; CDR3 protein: CASSEGQGTEAFF; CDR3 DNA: TGTGCCAGCAGTGAGGGACAGGGCACTGAAGCTTTCTTT
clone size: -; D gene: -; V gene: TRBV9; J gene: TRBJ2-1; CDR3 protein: CASSGTDTGGNNEQFF; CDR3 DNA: TGTGCCAGCAGCGGAACTGACACCGGAGGCAACAATGAGCAGTTCTTC
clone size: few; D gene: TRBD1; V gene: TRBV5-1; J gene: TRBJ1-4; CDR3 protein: CASSYRQGGEKLFF; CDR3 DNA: TGCGCCAGCAGCTACAGACAGGGAGGAGAAAAACTGTTTTTT
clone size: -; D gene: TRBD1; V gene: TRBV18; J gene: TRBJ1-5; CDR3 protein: CASSQAGTANQPQHF; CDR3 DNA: TGTGCCAGCTCACAGGCCGGGACAGCCAATCAGCCCCAGCATTTT
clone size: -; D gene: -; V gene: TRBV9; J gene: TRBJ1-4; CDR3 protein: CASSPGQTTNEKLFF; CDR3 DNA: TGTGCCAGCAGCCCAGGACAGACAACTAATGAAAAACTGTTTTTT
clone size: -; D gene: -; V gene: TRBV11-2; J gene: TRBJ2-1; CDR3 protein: CASSPRLAYNEQFF; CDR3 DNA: TGTGCCAGCAGCCCCCGACTAGCCTACAATGAGCAGTTCTTC
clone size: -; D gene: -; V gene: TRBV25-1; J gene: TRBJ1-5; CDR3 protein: CASSEPEGHKCNQPQHF; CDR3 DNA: TGTGCCAGCAGTGAACCCGAAGGACACAAGTGCAATCAGCCCCAGCATTTT
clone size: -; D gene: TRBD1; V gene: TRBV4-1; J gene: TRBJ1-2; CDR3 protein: CASSLPGQGHNYGYTF; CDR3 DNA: TGCGCCAGCAGCCTACCGGGACAGGGGCATAACTATGGCTACACCTTC
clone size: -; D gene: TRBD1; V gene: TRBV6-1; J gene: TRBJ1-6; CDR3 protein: CASSEIGQGTLHF; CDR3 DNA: TGTGCCAGCAGTGAAATAGGACAGGGCACCCTCCACTTT
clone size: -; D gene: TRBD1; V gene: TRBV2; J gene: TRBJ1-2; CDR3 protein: CASKGQGEFYGYTF; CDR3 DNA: TGTGCCAGCAAGGGACAGGGCGAATTCTATGGCTACACCTTC
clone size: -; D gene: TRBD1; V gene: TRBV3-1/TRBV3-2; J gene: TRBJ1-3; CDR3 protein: CASTPTTGPGNTIYF; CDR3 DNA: TGTGCCAGCACCCCCACGACAGGGCCTGGAAACACCATATATTTT
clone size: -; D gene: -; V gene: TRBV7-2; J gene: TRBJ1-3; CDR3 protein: CASSLAQGSSGNTIYF; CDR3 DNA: TGTGCCAGCAGCTTAGCGCAGGGGTCCTCTGGAAACACCATATATTTT
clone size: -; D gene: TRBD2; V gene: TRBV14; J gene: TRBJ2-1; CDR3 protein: CASSQPSGGVSSYNEQFF; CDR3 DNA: TGTGCCAGCAGCCAACCTAGCGGGGGTGTAAGCTCCTACAATGAGCAGTTCTTC
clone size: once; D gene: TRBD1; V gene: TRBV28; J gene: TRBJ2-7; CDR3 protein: CASRSPGQGLGGEQYF; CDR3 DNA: TGTGCCAGCAGGTCCCCGGGACAGGGTTTAGGGGGCGAGCAGTACTTC
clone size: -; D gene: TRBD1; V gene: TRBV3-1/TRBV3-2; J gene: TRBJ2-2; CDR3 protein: CASSRQGHTGELFF; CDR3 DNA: TGTGCCAGCAGTCGACAGGGACACACCGGGGAGCTGTTTTTT
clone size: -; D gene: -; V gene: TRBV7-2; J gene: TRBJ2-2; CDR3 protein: CASRGAASGELFF; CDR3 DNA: TGTGCCAGCAGGGGGGCGGCTTCCGGGGAGCTGTTTTTT
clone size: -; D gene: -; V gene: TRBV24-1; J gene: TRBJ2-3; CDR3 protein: CATSDFSSTIADTQYF; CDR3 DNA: TGTGCCACCAGTGATTTCTCTAGCACCATCGCAGATACGCAGTATTTT
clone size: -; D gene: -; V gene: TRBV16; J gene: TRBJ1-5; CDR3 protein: CASQGFSNQPQHF; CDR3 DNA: TGTGCCAGCCAGGGATTTAGCAATCAGCCCCAGCATTTT
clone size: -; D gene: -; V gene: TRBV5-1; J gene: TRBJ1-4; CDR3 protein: CASSLGRANEKLFF; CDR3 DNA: TGCGCCAGCAGCTTAGGTCGGGCTAATGAAAAACTGTTTTTT
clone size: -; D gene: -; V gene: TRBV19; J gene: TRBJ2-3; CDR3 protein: CASSQRASTDTQYF; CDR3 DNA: TGTGCCAGTAGCCAGCGGGCCAGCACAGATACGCAGTATTTT
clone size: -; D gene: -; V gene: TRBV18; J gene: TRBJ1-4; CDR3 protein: CASSPKEGTLNEKLFF; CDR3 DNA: TGTGCCAGCTCACCCAAGGAGGGGACCCTTAATGAAAAACTGTTTTTT
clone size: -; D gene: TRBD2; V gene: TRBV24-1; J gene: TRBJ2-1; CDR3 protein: CATSDPSGFYNEQFF; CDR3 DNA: TGTGCCACCAGTGACCCTAGCGGCTTTTACAATGAGCAGTTCTTC
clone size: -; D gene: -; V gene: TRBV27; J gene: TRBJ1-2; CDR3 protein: CASSPRAGGYGYTF; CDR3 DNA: TGTGCCAGCAGTCCCCGAGCGGGTGGCTATGGCTACACCTTC
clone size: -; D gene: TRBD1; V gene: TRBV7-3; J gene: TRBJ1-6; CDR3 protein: CASSVNRGKSSPLHF; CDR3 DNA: TGTGCCAGCAGCGTAAACAGGGGGAAAAGTTCACCCCTCCACTTT